This T cell receptor beta chain was profiled in a study of beta chain features in type 1 diabetes. Study results and caveats: Type 1 diabetes patients had TCRB CDR3s that were shorter (moderately but significantly so) in all four CD4+ subsets. A greater similarity of naive, central memory and Treg TCRB repertoires was seen among patients than among healthy donors. Patients with type 1 diabetes showed fewer VDJ junction insertions and more deletions.

In regard to this clone: Its antigen is still unknown.

TCRB transcripts that were expressed got sequenced, as all of the isolated RNA had been reverse transcribed. The repertoire was sequenced with immunoSEQ multiplex PCR; TCRdb's copy has only in-frame clones and lacks some. There are 600,000 to 700,000 clones in the sample; approximately 13% occur only once, and over 0.1% lies in the top ten. The J segment lost 7 bases and the V segment lost 5 bases, leaving 4 bases of the junction unmatched. The CDR3 has 14 residues. CDR1 is SGHAT and CDR2 is FQNNGV in the germline V gene. Every single donor gave one heparinised blood draw, and these averaged roughly 120 mL. Each sorted population was over 95% pure.

This receptor was taken from a man aged 25-45 years with type 1 diabetes. The chain links TRBV11-2 to TRBJ2-4, with 11 bases that match TRBD1. Sequencing input: naive CD4+ T cells from blood. CDR3 sequence: CASSPGQGANIQYF. For the CDR3, the DNA is TGTGCCAGCAGCCCTGGACAGGGGGCGAACATTCAGTACTTC.